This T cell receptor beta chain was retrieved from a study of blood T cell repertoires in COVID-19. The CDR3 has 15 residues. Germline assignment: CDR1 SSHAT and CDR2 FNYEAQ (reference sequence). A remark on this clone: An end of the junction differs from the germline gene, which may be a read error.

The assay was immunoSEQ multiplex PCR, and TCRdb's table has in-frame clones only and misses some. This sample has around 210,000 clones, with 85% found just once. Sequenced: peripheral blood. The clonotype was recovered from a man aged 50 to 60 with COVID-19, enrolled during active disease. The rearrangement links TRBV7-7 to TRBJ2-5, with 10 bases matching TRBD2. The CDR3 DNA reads TGTGCTAGCAAAAAGGGGACTAGCGTACAAGAGACCCAGTACTTC. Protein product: CASKKGTSVQETQYF.